A single sample is the source of the 10 T cell receptor beta chains below, sequenced in a study of T cell repertoires in ileal Crohn's disease. Assay used: immunoSEQ multiplex PCR; TCRdb lists only in-frame clones, some missing. Among approximately 13,000 clones listed, roughly 70% were seen once. Source material: ileal tissue. The receptors derive from an adult with Crohn's disease.

The V and J genes are TRBV30 and TRBJ1-6; D is unresolved. V dropped 4 bases and J dropped 5 bases, with 12 bases sitting between them. CDR1 is GTSNPN and CDR2 is SVGIG in the germline V gene (reference sequence). CDR3 size: 14 residues. CDR3 DNA sequence: TGTGCCTGGACTAGGGTGATAGATAATTCACCCCTCCACTTT. Its translation: CAWTRVIDNSPLHF.

This sequence joins TRBV27 and TRBJ2-7; the D gene is possibly TRBD1 (5 bases). The length of the CDR3 is 11 residues. Germline V CDR1 and CDR2: MNHEY, SMNVEV (reference sequence). The V end was cut by 6 bases, the J end by 7 bases, with 10 bases between. The CDR3 loop reads CASRQRGEQYF. CDR3 nucleotides: TGTGCCAGCAGACAAAGGGGAGAGCAGTACTTC.

The chain links TRBV5-1 to TRBJ2-1; D ambiguous. Germline CDR1 and CDR2: SGHRS and YFSETQ. V lost 5 bases to trimming and J lost 0 bases, with 18 bases between them. This CDR3 has 17 residues. The CDR3 sequence: CASRIVAPYTSYNEQFF. In DNA form, the CDR3 reads TGCGCCAGCAGAATAGTCGCACCCTATACCTCCTACAATGAGCAGTTCTTC.

The CDR3 loop is CASSSNRVGDTEAFF. In DNA, the CDR3 is TGCGCCAGCAGCTCTAACAGGGTCGGGGACACTGAAGCTTTCTTT. J is TRBJ1-1 and V is TRBV5-1, with D possibly being TRBD1 (6 bases). The V and J ends lost 3 bases and 3 bases respectively, with 15 bases between them. Germline V gene data show CDR1 as SGHRS and CDR2 as YFSETQ. This CDR3 region has 15 residues.

This clone was observed a few times. Here the CDR3 reads CASSEDYNQPQHF. CDR3 bases: TGTGCCAGCAGCGAGGACTACAATCAGCCCCAGCATTTT. The chain combines TRBV7-3 with TRBJ1-5; D gene unclear. Trimming shortened V by 5 bases and J by 3 bases, and 8 bases separated the two germline ends. The germline gives CDR1 SGHTA, CDR2 FQGTGA. CDR3 length: 13 residues.

By share of the sample, this clone is medium-sized (0.01 to 0.1%). The rearrangement uses TRBV27 and TRBJ2-7; D is possibly TRBD1 (6 bases). Germline lookup yields CDR1 MNHEY and CDR2 SMNVEV (reference sequence). Deletions cut 6 bases from V and 2 bases from J, with 14 bases between. This CDR3 region has 14 residues. Here the CDR3 DNA reads TGTGCCAGCAGATCAGGGGCCGCCGCCTACGAGCAGTACTTC. Translating it yields CASRSGAAAYEQYF.

This clone was detected only a few times. The chain uses TRBV2 and TRBJ2-3, with 9 nucleotides matching TRBD2. The V segment lost 3 bases and the J segment 1 base; nucleotides outside the gene matches: 8. Germline V gives CDR1 SNHLY, CDR2 FYNNEI. The CDR3 loop spans 17 amino acids. For the CDR3, the DNA is TGTGCCAGCAGTGATGGGCGGGGGGGCGGAGGCACAGATACGCAGTATTTT. It specifies CASSDGRGGGGTDTQYF. The full variable domain, rest sourced from reference TRBV2 and TRBJ2-3, is EPEVTQTPSHQVTQMGQEVILRCVPISNHLYFYWYRQILGQKVEFLVSFYNNEISEKSEIFDDQFSVERPDGSNFTLKIRSTKLEDSAMYFCASSDGRGGGGTDTQYFGPGTRLTVL.

In its sample, this clone was seen a few times. The rearrangement links TRBV28 to TRBJ1-5, with TRBD1 matching 11 bases. The CDR3 length is 16 residues. The V segment lost 6 bases and the J segment 7 bases; nucleotides outside the gene matches: 11. Per germline, CDR1 MDHEN and CDR2 SYDVKM. CDR3 sequence: CASSPSGQGARQPQHF. For the CDR3, the DNA is TGTGCCAGCAGCCCCTCCGGACAGGGGGCCCGACAGCCCCAGCATTTT.

This clone came up a few times. This chain joins TRBV18 and TRBJ1-6; D remains ambiguous. The CDR3 totals 16 residues. Trimming shortened V by 6 bases and J by 7 bases, and 19 bases separated the two germline ends. Germline CDR1 KGHSH, CDR2 LQKENI. This CDR3 reads CASSLGIPPPNSPLHF. In DNA, the CDR3 is TGTGCCAGCTCTCTCGGGATTCCGCCGCCAAATTCACCCCTCCACTTT.

J is TRBJ2-7 and V is TRBV7-9; 10 positions match TRBD2. This CDR3 has 16 amino acids. V gave up 1 base and J gave up 6 bases; unmatched junction bases: 9. Germline V lookup: CDR1 SEHNR, CDR2 FQNEAQ (reference sequence). CDR3 nucleotides: TGTGCCAGCAGCTTAGAGCGGGGGGGCCGGCCCCTCGAGCAGTACTTC. Its protein product is CASSLERGGRPLEQYF.